This is a list of T cell receptor beta chains from one sample in a study of tumor-infiltrating lymphocytes in localized non-small cell lung cancer. Assay: immunoSEQ multiplex PCR; the TCRdb copy retains only in-frame clones and omits some. The sample has some 15,000 clones; 69% are singletons. The material sequenced was lung tumor tissue. The source is a human donor with non-small cell lung cancer. Both conserved end residues are part of each CDR3. A D gene is named only where the DNA matches it firmly. Clone size is stated in some rows and not others, as once, few, many or a class when expanded.

clone size	V gene	D gene	J gene	CDR3 length	CDR3 DNA	CDR3 protein
NA	TRBV14	NA	TRBJ2-1	13	TGTGCCAGCAGCCGCCGAGGAGCGGGTGAGCAGTTCTTC	CASSRRGAGEQFF
NA	TRBV11-1	NA	TRBJ2-1	11	TGTGCCAGCAGCTTTCCCGGAGAGCAGTTCTTC	CASSFPGEQFF
NA	TRBV14	NA	TRBJ1-1	13	TGTGCCAGCAGCCGACAGCTGAACACTGAAGCTTTCTTT	CASSRQLNTEAFF
NA	TRBV7-8	TRBD2	TRBJ2-1	15	TGTGCCAGCAGCTACTGGACTAGCGCAAACAATGAGCAGTTCTTC	CASSYWTSANNEQFF
NA	TRBV27	NA	TRBJ1-5	15	TGTGCCAGCAGACGGGGGGTACAGGTCGATCAGCCCCAGCATTTT	CASRRGVQVDQPQHF
NA	TRBV5-5	NA	TRBJ2-2	15	TGTGCCAGCAGCTCCATAGACAGTTACACCGGGGAGCTGTTTTTT	CASSSIDSYTGELFF
NA	TRBV29-1	TRBD2	TRBJ2-3	16	TGCAGCGTTGAAGGCGGACTAGCGGTTAGCACAGATACGCAGTATTTT	CSVEGGLAVSTDTQYF
once	TRBV28	NA	TRBJ2-7	13	TGTGCCAGCAAATCTGGAATCTCCTACGAGCAGTACTTC	CASKSGISYEQYF
NA	TRBV7-9	TRBD2	TRBJ2-7	17	TGTGCCAGCAGCTTAGTCTGGCGGGGGGCAGACTACTACGAGCAGTACTTC	CASSLVWRGADYYEQYF
NA	TRBV30	NA	TRBJ1-2	15	TGTGCCTGGAGTATACCGGGCGGGGGTATACGCGGCTACACCTTC	CAWSIPGGGIRGYTF
NA	TRBV6-1	NA	TRBJ2-7	14	TGTGCCAGCAGTGCCGGGACTGAAGCCTACGAGCAGTACTTC	CASSAGTEAYEQYF
NA	TRBV4-1	NA	TRBJ2-1	12	TGCGCCAGCAGCCAAGGAGCCAGGGAGCAGTTCTTC	CASSQGAREQFF
NA	TRBV27	NA	TRBJ1-1	16	TGTGCCAGCAGTTTAGGACAGAATGGAGGGAACACTGAAGCTTTCTTT	CASSLGQNGGNTEAFF
once	TRBV5-4	TRBD2	TRBJ2-2	15	TGTGCCAGCAGCTTGGGACTAGCGGGCACCGGGGAGCTGTTTTTT	CASSLGLAGTGELFF
once	TRBV6-5	TRBD1	TRBJ2-5	14	TGTGCCAGCAGCCGTGGACAGGGTAGTAGGGCCCAGTACTTC	CASSRGQGSRAQYF
NA	TRBV7-2	NA	TRBJ1-5	17	TGTGCCAGCAGCGCGGATACATCGGGACATAGCAATCAGCCCCAGCATTTT	CASSADTSGHSNQPQHF
medium-sized	TRBV4-3	NA	TRBJ2-2	14	TGCGCCAGCAGCCAAGATAGGATACCCGGGGAGCTGTTTTTT	CASSQDRIPGELFF
NA	TRBV10-2	TRBD2	TRBJ2-7	16	TGCGCCAGCTTTCCCCCGGCTAGCGGAATACCCTACGAGCAGTACTTC	CASFPPASGIPYEQYF
NA	TRBV5-5	NA	TRBJ2-7	13	TGTGCCAGCAGCTTAGAACTAGTGGGGGAGCAGTACTTC	CASSLELVGEQYF
NA	TRBV11-2	NA	TRBJ2-7	13	TGTGCCAGCAGCTTAGCCGAGACCTACGAGCAGTACTTC	CASSLAETYEQYF
medium-sized	TRBV19	TRBD2	TRBJ2-5	18	TGTGCCAGTACCCCCGGACTAGCGGGAGGTGAAGTCCAAGAGACCCAGTACTTC	CASTPGLAGGEVQETQYF
NA	TRBV5-4	NA	TRBJ2-7	15	TGTGCCAGCAGCGGAGCGGGACAAAGGACCTACGAGCAGTACTTC	CASSGAGQRTYEQYF
NA	TRBV19	TRBD1	TRBJ1-1	16	TGTGCCAGTAGTATAGGCCCGACAGGGGGCGCCCCTGAAGCTTTCTTT	CASSIGPTGGAPEAFF
NA	TRBV30	NA	TRBJ1-1	10	TGTGCCTGGAATCGTGGTGAAGCTTTCTTT	CAWNRGEAFF
NA	TRBV12-2	NA	TRBJ2-1	13	TGTGCAAGTCGCTTAGGGTTCTACAATGAGCAGTTCTTC	CASRLGFYNEQFF
NA	TRBV5-1	TRBD2	TRBJ2-5	18	TGCGCCAGCAGCTTGGGACCCTCTGGGGCGGGAGGAAAAGAGACCCAGTACTTC	CASSLGPSGAGGKETQYF
medium-sized	TRBV6-5	NA	TRBJ1-1	13	TGTGCCAGCAGTATAGTTTTGAACACTGAAGCTTTCTTT	CASSIVLNTEAFF
NA	TRBV7-8	TRBD2	TRBJ2-7	15	TGTGCCAGCAGCTTCGCTAGCGGCCTCTCCTACGAGCAGTACTTC	CASSFASGLSYEQYF
NA	TRBV2	TRBD1	TRBJ1-5	15	TGTGCCAGCAGTTCACCGGGACAGGGTAATCAGCCCCAGCATTTT	CASSSPGQGNQPQHF
NA	TRBV9	TRBD1	TRBJ2-1	15	TGTGCCAGCAGCCCCCAGACAGGGGGCTACAATGAGCAGTTCTTC	CASSPQTGGYNEQFF
NA	TRBV5-6	NA	TRBJ1-1	15	TGTGCCAGCAGCTTGTCCGGGGGGGGGAACACTGAAGCTTTCTTT	CASSLSGGGNTEAFF
NA	TRBV15	NA	TRBJ2-7	14	TGTGCCACCAGCAGAACAGGCAGCTCCTACGAGCAGTACTTC	CATSRTGSSYEQYF
NA	TRBV6-1	NA	TRBJ1-4	15	TGTGCCAGCAGCGCCCTGACAGGCCTAAATGAAAAACTGTTTTTT	CASSALTGLNEKLFF
few	TRBV9	NA	TRBJ2-7	15	TGTGCCAGCAGCGTAGCTCCGCAGGCAACCTACGAGCAGTACTTC	CASSVAPQATYEQYF
NA	TRBV4-3	TRBD2	TRBJ2-7	15	TGCGCCAGCAGCCAAGAAAAGGCGGGAGAGGACGAGCAGTACTTC	CASSQEKAGEDEQYF
NA	TRBV12-2	NA	TRBJ2-5	14	TGTGCCAGCAGCCTGACTAGCGGGACAGAGACCCAGTACTTC	CASSLTSGTETQYF
NA	TRBV6-5	NA	TRBJ1-1	12	TGTGCCAGCAGTTCACAACAGGGTGGAGCTTTCTTT	CASSSQQGGAFF
NA	TRBV5-4	TRBD1	TRBJ2-7	16	TGTGCCAGCAGCTCCGGGAAGACAGGGTCACCCTACGAGCAGTACTTC	CASSSGKTGSPYEQYF
once	TRBV2	TRBD2	TRBJ2-5	15	TGTGCCAGCAGTGAATCGGCTAGCGGTGGGGAGACCCAGTACTTC	CASSESASGGETQYF
NA	TRBV9	NA	TRBJ2-7	13	TGTGCCAGCAGCGGTGTGGGGGGCTACGAGCAGTACTTC	CASSGVGGYEQYF
NA	TRBV9	NA	TRBJ2-7	14	TGTGCCAGCAGCGTAGCGGGGGATTATGGCGAGCAGTACTTC	CASSVAGDYGEQYF
NA	TRBV19	NA	TRBJ1-5	13	TGTGCCAGTAGTATATCGGGGAACCAGCCCCAGCATTTT	CASSISGNQPQHF
NA	TRBV19	TRBD1	TRBJ2-3	21	TGTGCCAGTAGTATAGAAGGTCCCGGGACAGGGCCAAATCCTAGCACAGATACGCAGTATTTT	CASSIEGPGTGPNPSTDTQYF
NA	TRBV5-1	TRBD1	TRBJ2-1	15	TGCGCCAGCAGCTTGGGAGGGACAGGGAGCAATGAGCAGTTCTTC	CASSLGGTGSNEQFF
NA	TRBV4-1	TRBD1	TRBJ1-1	13	TGCGCCAGCAGCCCACCGGGACAGCTAAGGGGGTTCTTT	CASSPPGQLRGFF
NA	TRBV30	NA	TRBJ2-3	15	TGTGCCTGGAGACCAAACACTTTAAAACTGGGTACGCAGTATTTT	CAWRPNTLKLGTQYF
NA	TRBV6-5	TRBD2	TRBJ2-5	14	TGTGCCACACGACTAGCGGGGAACCAAGAGACCCAGTACTTC	CATRLAGNQETQYF
NA	TRBV5-1	TRBD2	TRBJ2-7	15	TGCGCCAGCAGCTTGGAGCGGGAGAGGGCCCACGAGCAGTACTTC	CASSLERERAHEQYF
once	TRBV28	NA	TRBJ2-7	15	TGTGCCAGAGGTCCCGGGGGCAGGTTCTCCTACGAGCAGTACTTC	CARGPGGRFSYEQYF
NA	TRBV5-1	NA	TRBJ2-7	12	TGCGCCAGCAGCTTTTCACCAGGGGAGCAGTACTTC	CASSFSPGEQYF
NA	TRBV28	TRBD1	TRBJ2-7	14	TGTGCCAGCAGTCACTACAGGGGGTTCTACGAGCAGTACTTC	CASSHYRGFYEQYF
NA	TRBV18	NA	TRBJ1-4	12	TGTGCCAGCTCTACAGGGAATGAAAAACTGTTTTTT	CASSTGNEKLFF
NA	TRBV10-1	NA	TRBJ1-1	11	TGCGCCAGCAGGGGGCTCGGTGAAGCTTTCTTT	CASRGLGEAFF
NA	TRBV28	NA	TRBJ1-5	14	TGTGCCAGCACGGGTGGAAATAGCAATCAGCCCCAGCATTTT	CASTGGNSNQPQHF
NA	TRBV14	NA	TRBJ2-1	13	TGTGCCAGCAGCCAAGGTCGGCACAATGAGCAGTTCTTC	CASSQGRHNEQFF